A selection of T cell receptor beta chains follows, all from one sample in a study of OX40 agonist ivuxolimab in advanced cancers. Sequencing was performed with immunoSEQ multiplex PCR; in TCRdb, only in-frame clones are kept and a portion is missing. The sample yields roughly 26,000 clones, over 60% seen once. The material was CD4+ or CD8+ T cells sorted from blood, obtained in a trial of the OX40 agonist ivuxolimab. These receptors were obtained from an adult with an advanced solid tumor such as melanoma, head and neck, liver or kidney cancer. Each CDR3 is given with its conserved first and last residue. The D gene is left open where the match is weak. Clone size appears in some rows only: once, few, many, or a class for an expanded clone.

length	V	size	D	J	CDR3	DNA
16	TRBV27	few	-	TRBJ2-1	CASSASLTVGANEQFF	TGTGCCAGCAGTGCCTCCCTCACGGTCGGAGCCAATGAGCAGTTCTTC
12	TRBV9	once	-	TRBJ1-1	CASSAGGTEAFF	TGTGCCAGCAGCGCTGGGGGGACTGAAGCTTTCTTT
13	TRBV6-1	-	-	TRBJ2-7	CASMNRPSYEQYF	TGTGCCAGCATGAACAGGCCCTCCTACGAGCAGTACTTC
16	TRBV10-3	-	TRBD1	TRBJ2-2	CAISEPDRGQDGELFF	TGTGCCATCAGTGAGCCGGACAGGGGGCAGGACGGGGAGCTGTTTTTT
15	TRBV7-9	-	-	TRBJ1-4	CASSPVGATNEKLFF	TGTGCCAGCAGCCCAGTCGGAGCAACTAATGAAAAACTGTTTTTT
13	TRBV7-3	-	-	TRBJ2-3	CASRPGATDTQYF	TGTGCCAGCAGGCCGGGGGCCACAGATACGCAGTATTTT
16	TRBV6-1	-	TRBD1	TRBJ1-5	CASSGTGGGSNQPQHF	TGTGCCAGCAGTGGGACAGGGGGCGGTAGCAATCAGCCCCAGCATTTT
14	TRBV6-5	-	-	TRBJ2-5	CASRLVPGSETQYF	TGTGCCAGCAGGCTCGTGCCGGGGTCAGAGACCCAGTACTTC
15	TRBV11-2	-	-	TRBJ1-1	CASSFRGGRYTEAFF	TGTGCCAGCAGCTTTCGAGGGGGGCGATACACTGAAGCTTTCTTT
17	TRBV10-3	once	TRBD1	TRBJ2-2	CAISELRQGQNTGELFF	TGTGCCATCAGTGAGTTGCGACAGGGGCAGAACACCGGGGAGCTGTTTTTT
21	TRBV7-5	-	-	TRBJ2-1	CVRSLEPERGREVPYVVEQFF	TGTGTCAGAAGCTTAGAGCCCGAGAGAGGGCGCGAAGTCCCTTATGTCGTTGAGCAGTTCTTC
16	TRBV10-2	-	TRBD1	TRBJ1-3	CASSLGQGTSGNTIYF	TGCGCCAGCAGCTTGGGACAGGGTACTTCTGGAAACACCATATATTTT
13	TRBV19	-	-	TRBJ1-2	CASSMGLPYGYTF	TGTGCCAGTAGTATGGGATTACCTTATGGCTACACCTTC
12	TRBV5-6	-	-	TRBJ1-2	CASSTVQTAYTF	TGTGCCAGCAGCACTGTACAGACCGCCTACACCTTC
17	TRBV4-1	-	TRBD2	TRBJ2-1	CASSQPHLAGGSDEQFF	TGCGCCAGCAGCCAACCCCATCTAGCGGGGGGTTCAGATGAGCAGTTCTTC
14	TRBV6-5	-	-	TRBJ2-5	CASSVDRRQETQYF	TGTGCCAGCAGCGTGGACAGAAGGCAAGAGACCCAGTACTTC
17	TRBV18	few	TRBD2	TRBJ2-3	CASSPQSGGVSTDTQYF	TGTGCCAGCTCACCACAGAGCGGGGGGGTTAGCACAGATACGCAGTATTTT
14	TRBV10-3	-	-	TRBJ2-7	CAIRRGDRDYEQYF	TGTGCCATCAGGCGGGGGGACAGGGACTACGAGCAGTACTTC
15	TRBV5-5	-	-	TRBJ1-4	CASSLGGLSNEKLFF	TGTGCCAGCAGCTTGGGGGGTCTGTCTAATGAAAAACTGTTTTTT
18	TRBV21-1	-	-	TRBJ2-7	CASSNSRPRDRVSYEQYF	TGTGCCAGCAGCAATAGTCGACCGCGGGACAGGGTTTCCTACGAGCAGTACTTC
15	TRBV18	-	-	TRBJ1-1	CASSRLTGRGAEAFF	TGTGCCAGCTCACGCTTAACAGGAAGAGGAGCTGAAGCTTTCTTT
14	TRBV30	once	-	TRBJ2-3	CAWSKKQSTDTQYF	TGTGCCTGGAGCAAAAAACAGAGCACAGATACGCAGTATTTT
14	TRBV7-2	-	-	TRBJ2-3	CASSLEYSTDTQYF	TGTGCCAGCAGCTTAGAATACAGCACAGATACGCAGTATTTT
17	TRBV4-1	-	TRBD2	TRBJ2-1	CASSQTLAGGPLNEQFF	TGCGCCAGCAGCCAGACTCTAGCGGGGGGGCCATTAAATGAGCAGTTCTTC
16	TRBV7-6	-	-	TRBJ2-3	CASRNVAQSGTDTQYF	TGTGCCAGCCGTAATGTGGCCCAGTCTGGCACAGATACGCAGTATTTT
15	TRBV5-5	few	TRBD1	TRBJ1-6	CASRPLGTANSPLHF	TGTGCCAGCAGACCCCTCGGGACAGCAAATTCACCCCTCCACTTT
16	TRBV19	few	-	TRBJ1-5	CASSIDFSGSNQPQHF	TGTGCCAGTAGTATAGATTTCTCAGGGAGCAATCAGCCCCAGCATTTT
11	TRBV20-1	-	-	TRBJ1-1	CSPRMNTEAFF	TGCAGTCCTCGTATGAACACTGAAGCTTTCTTT
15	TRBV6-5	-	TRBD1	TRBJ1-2	CASSSTPGQGRGYTF	TGTGCCAGCAGTTCCACACCGGGACAGGGTCGTGGCTACACCTTC
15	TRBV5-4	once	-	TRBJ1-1	CASSLGGLADTEAFF	TGTGCCAGCAGCTTGGGGGGGCTGGCGGACACTGAAGCTTTCTTT
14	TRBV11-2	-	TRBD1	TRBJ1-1	CASSIRQGNTEAFF	TGTGCCAGCAGCATACGACAGGGGAACACTGAAGCTTTCTTT
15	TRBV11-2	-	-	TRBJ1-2	CASSLDPGVLYGYTF	TGTGCCAGCAGCTTAGATCCAGGGGTCCTCTATGGCTACACCTTC
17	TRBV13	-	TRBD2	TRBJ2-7	CASSPKTSGGLPREQYF	TGTGCCAGCAGCCCCAAGACTAGCGGGGGCCTCCCCCGCGAGCAGTACTTC
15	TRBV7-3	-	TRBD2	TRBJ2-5	CASSLIPSGAETQYF	TGTGCCAGCAGCTTAATTCCTAGCGGGGCGGAGACCCAGTACTTC
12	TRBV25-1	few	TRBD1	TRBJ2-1	CATLDRQREQFF	TGTGCCACACTGGACAGGCAGCGGGAGCAGTTCTTC
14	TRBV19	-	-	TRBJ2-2	CASSMRVDTGELFF	TGTGCCAGTAGTATGAGGGTGGACACCGGGGAGCTGTTTTTT
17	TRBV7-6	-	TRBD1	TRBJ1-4	CASSLGPVNTGAEKLFF	TGTGCCAGCAGCTTAGGCCCGGTAAACACAGGGGCTGAAAAACTGTTTTTT
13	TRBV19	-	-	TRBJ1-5	CASSTQQGQPQHF	TGTGCCAGTAGTACTCAACAGGGCCAGCCCCAGCATTTT
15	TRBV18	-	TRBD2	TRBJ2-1	CASSPPGLAGGEQFF	TGTGCCAGCTCCCCGCCAGGTCTAGCGGGGGGGGAGCAGTTCTTC
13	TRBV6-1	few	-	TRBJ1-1	CASMSRARTEAFF	TGTGCCAGCATGTCCAGGGCGAGAACTGAAGCTTTCTTT
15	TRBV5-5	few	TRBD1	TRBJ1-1	CASSPTTGFNTEAFF	TGTGCCAGCAGCCCCACGACAGGGTTCAACACTGAAGCTTTCTTT
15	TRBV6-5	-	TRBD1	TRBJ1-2	CASSRPTGGGYGYTF	TGTGCCAGCAGTCGCCCGACAGGGGGCGGATATGGCTACACCTTC
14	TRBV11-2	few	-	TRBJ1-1	CASSYTTGSTEAFF	TGTGCCAGCAGCTACACGACAGGAAGCACTGAAGCTTTCTTT
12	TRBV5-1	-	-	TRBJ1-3	CASSLDGNTIYF	TGCGCCAGCAGCTTGGATGGAAACACCATATATTTT